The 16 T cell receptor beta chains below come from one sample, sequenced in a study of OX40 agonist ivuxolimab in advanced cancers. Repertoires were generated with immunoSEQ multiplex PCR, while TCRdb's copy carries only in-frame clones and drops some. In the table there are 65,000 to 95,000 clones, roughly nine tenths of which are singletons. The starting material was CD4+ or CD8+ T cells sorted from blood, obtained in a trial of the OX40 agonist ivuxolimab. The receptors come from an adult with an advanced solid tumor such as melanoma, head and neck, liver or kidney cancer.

CDR3 amino acids: CASSSLAGLTDTQYF. The CDR3, as DNA: TGTGCCAGCAGTTCCCTAGCGGGGCTCACAGATACGCAGTATTTT. The chain combines TRBV27 with TRBJ2-3; 9 bases line up with TRBD2. Germline V gene sequence: CDR1 MNHEY, CDR2 SMNVEV (reference sequence). V dropped 4 bases and J dropped 2; count of bases not matched to a gene: 4. This CDR3 is built from 15 residues.

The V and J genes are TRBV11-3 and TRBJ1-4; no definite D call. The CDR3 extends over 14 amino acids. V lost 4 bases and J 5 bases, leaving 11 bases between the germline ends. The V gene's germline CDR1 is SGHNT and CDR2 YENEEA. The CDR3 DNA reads TGTGCCAGCAGCTGGGGTGGACTCAATGAAAAACTGTTTTTT. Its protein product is CASSWGGLNEKLFF.

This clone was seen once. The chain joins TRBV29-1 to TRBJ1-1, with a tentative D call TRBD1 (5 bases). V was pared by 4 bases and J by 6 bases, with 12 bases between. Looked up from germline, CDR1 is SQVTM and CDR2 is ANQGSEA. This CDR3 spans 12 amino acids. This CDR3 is CSVVAGFPEAFF. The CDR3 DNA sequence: TGCAGCGTTGTAGCAGGGTTTCCTGAAGCTTTCTTT.

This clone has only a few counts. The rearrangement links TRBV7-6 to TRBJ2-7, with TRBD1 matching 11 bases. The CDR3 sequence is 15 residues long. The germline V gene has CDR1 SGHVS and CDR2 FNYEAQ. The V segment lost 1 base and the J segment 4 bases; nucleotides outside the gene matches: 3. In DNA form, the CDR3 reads TGTGCCAGCAGCTTAGTCCGGGACAGGGGGTACGAGCAGTACTTC. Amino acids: CASSLVRDRGYEQYF.

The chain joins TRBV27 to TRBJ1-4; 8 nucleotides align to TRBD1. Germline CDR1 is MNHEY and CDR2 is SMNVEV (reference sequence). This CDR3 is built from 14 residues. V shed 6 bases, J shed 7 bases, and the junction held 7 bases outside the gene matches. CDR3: CASRIRGLGEKLFF. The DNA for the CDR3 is TGTGCCAGCAGGATCAGGGGGCTCGGTGAAAAACTGTTTTTT.

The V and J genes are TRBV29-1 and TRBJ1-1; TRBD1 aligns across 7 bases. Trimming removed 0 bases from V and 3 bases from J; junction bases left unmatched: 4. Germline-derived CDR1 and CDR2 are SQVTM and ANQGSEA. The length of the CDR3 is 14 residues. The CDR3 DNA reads TGCAGCGTTGAAGAAGGGGGCCGGGACACTGAAGCTTTCTTT. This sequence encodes CSVEEGGRDTEAFF.

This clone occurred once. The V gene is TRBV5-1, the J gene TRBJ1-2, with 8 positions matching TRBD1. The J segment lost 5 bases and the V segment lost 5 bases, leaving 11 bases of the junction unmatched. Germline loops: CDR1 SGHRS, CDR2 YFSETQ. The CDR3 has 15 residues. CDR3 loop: CASSSGQGITYGYTF. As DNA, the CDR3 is TGCGCCAGCAGTTCTGGACAGGGAATAACGTATGGCTACACCTTC.

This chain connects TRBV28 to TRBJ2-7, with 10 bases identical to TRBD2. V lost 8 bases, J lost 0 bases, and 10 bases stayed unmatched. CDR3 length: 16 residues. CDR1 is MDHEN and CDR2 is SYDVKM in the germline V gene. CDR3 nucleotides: TGTGCCAGCCTCTTCACCGGGACTAGCGTCTCCTACGAGCAGTACTTC. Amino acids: CASLFTGTSVSYEQYF.

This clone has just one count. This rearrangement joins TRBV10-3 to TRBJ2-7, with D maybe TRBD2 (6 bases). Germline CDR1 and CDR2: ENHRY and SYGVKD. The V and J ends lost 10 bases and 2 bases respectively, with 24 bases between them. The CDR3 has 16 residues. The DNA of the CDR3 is TGTGCCACCGAGCGGGTCCGACAAGACGGTACCTACGAGCAGTACTTC. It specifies CATERVRQDGTYEQYF.

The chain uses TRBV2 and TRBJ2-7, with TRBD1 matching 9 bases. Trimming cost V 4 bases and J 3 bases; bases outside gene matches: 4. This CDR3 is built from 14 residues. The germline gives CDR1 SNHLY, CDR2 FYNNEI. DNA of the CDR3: TGTGCCAGCAGTGCGCAGACAGGGGGCTACGAGCAGTACTTC. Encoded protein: CASSAQTGGYEQYF. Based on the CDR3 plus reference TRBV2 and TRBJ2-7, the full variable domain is EPEVTQTPSHQVTQMGQEVILRCVPISNHLYFYWYRQILGQKVEFLVSFYNNEISEKSEIFDDQFSVERPDGSNFTLKIRSTKLEDSAMYFCASSAQTGGYEQYFGPGTRLTVT.

The CDR3 is CASSLGVSYEQYF. CDR3 DNA sequence: TGTGCCAGCAGCTTAGGGGTCTCCTACGAGCAGTACTTC. The genes are TRBV7-3 and TRBJ2-7; the D is unclear. Looked up from germline, CDR1 is SGHTA and CDR2 is FQGTGA. The ends were cut back, 2 bases at V and 0 bases at J, with 5 bases in the middle. The CDR3 sequence is 13 residues long.

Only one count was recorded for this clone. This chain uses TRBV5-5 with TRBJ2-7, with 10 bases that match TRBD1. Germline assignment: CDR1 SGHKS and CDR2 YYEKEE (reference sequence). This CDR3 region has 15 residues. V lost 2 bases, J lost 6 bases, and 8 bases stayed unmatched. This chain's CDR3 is CASSFPGTGVGEQYF. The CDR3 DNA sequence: TGTGCCAGCAGCTTTCCTGGGACAGGGGTAGGCGAGCAGTACTTC.

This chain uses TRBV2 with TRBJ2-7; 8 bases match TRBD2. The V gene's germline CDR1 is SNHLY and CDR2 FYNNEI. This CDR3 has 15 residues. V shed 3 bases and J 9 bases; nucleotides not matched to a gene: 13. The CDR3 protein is CASSDSLAGSPRQYF. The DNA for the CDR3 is TGTGCCAGCAGTGATTCGTTAGCGGGATCCCCCAGGCAGTACTTC.

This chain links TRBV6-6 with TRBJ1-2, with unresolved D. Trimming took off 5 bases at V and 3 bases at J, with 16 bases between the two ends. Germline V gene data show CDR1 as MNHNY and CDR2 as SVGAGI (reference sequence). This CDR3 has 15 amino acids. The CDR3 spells CASSTPGVGDYGYTF. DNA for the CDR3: TGTGCCAGCAGTACCCCCGGGGTTGGGGACTATGGCTACACCTTC.

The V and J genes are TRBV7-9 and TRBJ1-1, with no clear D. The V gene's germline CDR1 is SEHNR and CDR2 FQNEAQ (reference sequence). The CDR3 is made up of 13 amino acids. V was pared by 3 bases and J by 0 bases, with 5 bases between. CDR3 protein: CASSFALNTEAFF. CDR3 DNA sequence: TGTGCCAGCAGCTTCGCCTTGAACACTGAAGCTTTCTTT.

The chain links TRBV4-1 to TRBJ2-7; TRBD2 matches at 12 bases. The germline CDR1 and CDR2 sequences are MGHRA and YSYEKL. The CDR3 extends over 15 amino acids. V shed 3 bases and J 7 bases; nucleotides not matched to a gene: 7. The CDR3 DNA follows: TGCGCCAGCAGCCACCTAGCGGGAGGGATTCGGGAGCAGTACTTC. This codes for CASSHLAGGIREQYF.